The TCR beta chain under discussion was sequenced for a study of PD-L1 blockade in urothelial cancer. General study results and limits: Better survival was predicted when blood TCR clonality before treatment fell below the median.

Repertoires were generated with immunoSEQ multiplex PCR, while TCRdb's copy carries only in-frame clones and drops some. The sample consists of about 45,000 clones, about four fifths of them appearing once. Per germline, CDR1 MNHNY and CDR2 SVGAGI (reference sequence). The CDR3 is made up of 13 amino acids. Trimming removed 7 bases from V and 8 bases from J; junction bases left unmatched: 8. On this clone: As yet, its antigen is unknown.

Time point specified: peripheral blood 6 weeks after treatment start. This receptor was identified in a man between 60 and 75 years old with urothelial cancer. V and J are TRBV6-6 and TRBJ2-7, with 10 positions matching TRBD2. The sequences come from PBMCs, collected around atezolizumab (anti-PD-L1) treatment. CDR3 nucleotides: TGTGCCAGCACCGGACTAGCGGCCTATAAGCAGTACTTC. Translated, it gives CASTGLAAYKQYF.